This TCR beta chain is drawn from a study of vaccination and CD4 T cells after COVID-19. Study-wide background: Two-dose vaccination with either BNT162b2 or mRNA-1273 was given to participants. As a positive control, some control cultures were given a CEFX pool, while others were given an HIV-1 Nef pool or no peptide.

Cultured CD4+ T-cell DNA underwent Oncomine TCR Beta short-read sequencing. TCRdb re-called the PCR reads through MiXCR, storing one row per CDR3 protein. The sample contains more than 20,000 distinct CDR3 sequences, approximately 42% of which appear only once. Comment on this clonotype: Its antigen remains unidentified. Possible read error: a much larger clone is one base away.

From germline, CDR1 is SGHTA and CDR2 FQGNSA. Trimming cost V 5 bases and J 0 bases, with 3 bases left between them. The CDR3 spans 12 residues. Time point denoted: late sampling 161 to 241 days after vaccination in a few convalescent patients. Specified treatment: approximately nine-day PBMC culture with coronavirus spike peptide pools or control peptides (ViraFEST assay). This chain joins TRBV7-2 and TRBJ2-3; D remains unclear. The sequence came from a human donor who had recovered from COVID-19. Sequenced here: CD4+ T cells from blood, cultured in vitro, sampled about 7 months after SARS-CoV-2 vaccination. The CDR3 region has the DNA TGTGCCAGCAGCACTAGCACAGATACGCAGTATTTT. Encoded protein: CASSTSTDTQYF.